Presented here are 24 T cell receptor beta chains from one specimen sequenced in a study of cytotoxic CD8 clonotypes in ibrutinib-treated CLL. Only in-frame clones appear in the TCRdb table, and some are missing; sequencing was by immunoSEQ multiplex PCR. The sample holds about 49,000 clones; about half are singletons and the top ten take about 31%. The specimen comprised PBMCs, sampled after 12 months of ibrutinib treatment. The source is a human donor with chronic lymphocytic leukemia.

V is TRBV21-1 and J is TRBJ2-7; TRBD1 is taken as the D call from the table, unchecked against the DNA. TRBV21-1 represents a pseudogene. The length of the CDR3 is 17 residues. The CDR3 protein is CASSSSHRDRCSYEQYF. The DNA for the CDR3 is TGTGCCAGCAGCTCATCGCACCGGGACAGATGCTCCTACGAGCAGTACTTC.

The chain uses TRBV2 and TRBJ1-2; no definite D call. There are 13 residues in the CDR3. CDR1 SNHLY and CDR2 FYNNEI come from the germline V gene. Trimming stripped 2 bases from V and 4 bases from J, with 8 bases between. CDR3 coding DNA: TGTGCCAGCAGTGAAAGGGCAAGCTATGGCTACACCTTC. Translation: CASSERASYGYTF.

This clone was recorded a few times. This chain uses TRBV19 with TRBJ2-5; TRBD2 aligns across 12 bases. From germline, CDR1 is LNHDA and CDR2 SQIVND (reference sequence). The junction had 4 bases not matched to a gene; V was cut back by 3 bases and J by 5 bases. The CDR3 totals 15 residues. The CDR3 DNA reads TGTGCCAGTAGTATTCTAGCGGGAGGGCCGGAGACCCAGTACTTC. It yields the protein CASSILAGGPETQYF.

In this sample, this clone turned up a few times. V is TRBV30 and J is TRBJ2-7; D may be TRBD2 (6 bases). The CDR3 totals 13 residues. Germline CDR1 GTSNPN, CDR2 SVGIG (reference sequence). V was pared by 1 base and J by 7 bases, with 14 bases between. CDR3 loop: CAWSGSGQREQYF. The CDR3 nucleotides are TGTGCCTGGAGTGGTAGCGGCCAGAGGGAGCAGTACTTC.

The chain couples TRBV4-1 to TRBJ1-5, with D possibly TRBD1 on 6 matching bases. The CDR3 is 16 residues long. The germline V gene has CDR1 MGHRA and CDR2 YSYEKL. Between the trimmed V and J ends, which lost 0 bases and 4 bases, there was a span of 13 bases. The CDR3 sequence: CASSQDPIQGNQPQHF. The DNA of the CDR3 is TGCGCCAGCAGCCAAGACCCAATACAGGGAAATCAGCCCCAGCATTTT.

The chain recombines TRBV4-1 with TRBJ1-5; TRBD1 aligns across 7 bases. The ends lost 7 bases at V and 4 bases at J; junction bases unmatched: 7. CDR1 and CDR2 from the germline V gene are MGHRA and YSYEKL. This CDR3 has 14 residues. CDR3 nucleotide sequence: TGCGCCAGCACCGAACGACAGGGTAATCAGCCCCAGCATTTT. Translating gives CASTERQGNQPQHF.

The CDR3 nucleotides read TGTGCCAGCAGTTTATTAGTCACTAGCGGGAGGGCCGACAATGAGCAGTTCTTC. Translated, it gives CASSLLVTSGRADNEQFF. The chain uses TRBV27 and TRBJ2-1; 13 nucleotides match TRBD2. The CDR3 consists of 18 residues. Germline values: CDR1 MNHEY, CDR2 SMNVEV (reference sequence). After removal of 1 base from V and 5 bases from J, the junction contained 8 bases not matched to a gene.

The J gene is TRBJ2-5, the V gene TRBV10-3; D may be TRBD2 (5 bases). This CDR3 region has 11 residues. Trimming took 10 bases from V and 5 from J, leaving 11 bases between them. Germline V CDR1 and CDR2: ENHRY, SYGVKD. The CDR3, as DNA: TGTGCCAGCAGAGGCGGGGAGACCCAGTACTTC. The encoded protein is CASRGGETQYF.

The chain carries TRBV7-3 and TRBJ2-1, with TRBD2 matching 8 bases. Losses at the gene ends were 3 bases for V and 3 bases for J; bases not matched to a gene: 10. The CDR3 is made up of 17 amino acids. The germline V gene encodes CDR1 SGHTA and CDR2 FQGTGA. CDR3 in DNA: TGTGCCAGCAGCTTGGGCGGTCTAGCGGGTGTCTACAATGAGCAGTTCTTC. Residues: CASSLGGLAGVYNEQFF.

This chain connects TRBV28 to TRBJ2-2; D not certain. The CDR3 extends over 17 amino acids. The V end lost 5 bases, the J end lost 6 bases, and 22 bases lay between the germline ends. Germline V gene lookup returns CDR1 MDHEN and CDR2 SYDVKM. In DNA form, the CDR3 reads TGTGCCAGCAGTCTTACCTCCGGGCCCCTGAGCTCCGGGGAGCTGTTTTTT. Translation gives CASSLTSGPLSSGELFF.

This clone was observed a handful of times. This chain joins TRBV2 and TRBJ1-5; D is perhaps TRBD1 (5 bases). CDR1 and CDR2 (germline): SNHLY, FYNNEI. Deletions cut 4 bases from V and 16 bases from J, with 14 bases between. The CDR3 is 11 residues long. The CDR3 DNA follows: TGTGCCAGCAGTGGGGGACCTTTCTTACATTTT. Protein sequence: CASSGGPFLHF.

This clone has only a few counts. The chain joins TRBV7-3 to TRBJ2-3; no clear D gene. The V gene's germline CDR1 is SGHTA and CDR2 FQGTGA. With 1 base removed from V and 8 bases from J, the gap between germline ends came to 16 bases. CDR3 size: 15 residues. The CDR3 DNA is TGTGCCAGCAGCTTAATCTCGGGCCTTATGAGTACGCAGTATTTT. Residues: CASSLISGLMSTQYF.

In its sample, this clone is medium-sized (0.01 to 0.1%). The rearrangement joins TRBV2 to TRBJ1-1; a weak D match, TRBD1 (5 bases). Germline V lookup: CDR1 SNHLY, CDR2 FYNNEI. The CDR3 spans 13 residues. Trimming shortened V by 4 bases and J by 0 bases, and 6 bases separated the two germline ends. The chain's CDR3 is CASSGDLNTEAFF. The CDR3 nucleotides are TGTGCCAGCAGTGGGGACCTGAACACTGAAGCTTTCTTT.

The chain is built from TRBV7-2 and TRBJ1-2, with TRBD1 as a possible D gene (5 bases). V was clipped by 5 bases and J by 3 bases, with 22 bases between them. The CDR3 sequence is 17 residues long. The germline V gene encodes CDR1 SGHTA and CDR2 FQGNSA. The CDR3 nucleotides read TGTGCCAGCAGCCCCTCACCCCGGGACGGCGGATACTATGGCTACACCTTC. This encodes CASSPSPRDGGYYGYTF.

The chain employs TRBV2 and TRBJ1-4; TRBD1 matches 9 bases. There are 13 residues in the CDR3. The germline V gene encodes CDR1 SNHLY and CDR2 FYNNEI. CDR3 residues: CAKRGTGSEKLFF. The CDR3 region has the DNA TGTGCTAAACGGGGGACAGGGTCTGAAAAACTGTTTTTT.

The genes are TRBV2 and TRBJ1-1; D remains ambiguous. The germline gives CDR1 SNHLY, CDR2 FYNNEI. Trimming took 4 bases from V and 3 from J, leaving 12 bases between them. This CDR3 spans 14 amino acids. Here the CDR3 reads CASSVRRWDTEAFF. The CDR3, as DNA: TGTGCCAGCAGTGTACGAAGGTGGGACACTGAAGCTTTCTTT.

The chain combines TRBV5-1 with TRBJ2-1, with D possibly being TRBD2 (6 bases). The CDR3 covers 16 residues. Trimming removed 0 bases from V and 3 bases from J, with 13 bases in between. The germline gives CDR1 SGHRS, CDR2 YFSETQ. The chain's CDR3 is CASSLEPLGGYNEQFF. CDR3 nucleotide sequence: TGCGCCAGCAGCTTGGAACCGCTCGGGGGCTACAATGAGCAGTTCTTC.

In this sample, this clone turned up many times. The rearrangement links TRBV15 to TRBJ2-5; D unclear. The CDR3 loop spans 14 amino acids. V shed 1 base and J shed 4 bases, with 10 bases lying between them. Per the germline V gene, CDR1 is LNHNV and CDR2 is YYDKDF (reference sequence). CDR3 bases: TGTGCCACCAGCAGAGGAACAACCCTAGAGACCCAGTACTTC. Translation gives CATSRGTTLETQYF.

The rearrangement joins TRBV29-1 to TRBJ2-7, with D tentatively TRBD1 (5 bases). The CDR3 has 12 residues. Looked up from germline, CDR1 is SQVTM and CDR2 is ANQGSEA. Trimming removed 4 bases from V and 3 bases from J, with 10 bases in between. Here the CDR3 reads CSVGTPFYEQYF. The CDR3 DNA reads as TGCAGCGTTGGGACACCCTTCTACGAGCAGTACTTC.

The V and J genes are TRBV5-1 and TRBJ2-5; 13 nucleotides match TRBD2. CDR1 is SGHRS and CDR2 is YFSETQ in the germline V gene. The ends lost 4 bases at V and 4 bases at J; junction bases unmatched: 4. The CDR3 is 15 residues long. CDR3: CASSIGLAGVETQYF. In nucleotides, the CDR3 is TGCGCCAGCAGCATCGGACTAGCGGGAGTAGAGACCCAGTACTTC.

The rearrangement joins TRBV9 to TRBJ2-1; 7 bases align to TRBD2. The CDR3 extends over 16 amino acids. The germline V gene has CDR1 SGDLS and CDR2 YYNGEE. V was clipped by 4 bases and J by 0 bases; unmatched bases: 7. The CDR3 region is CASSPQGLVSYNEQFF. Written as DNA, the CDR3 is TGTGCCAGCAGCCCCCAAGGACTAGTCTCCTACAATGAGCAGTTCTTC.

The V gene is TRBV28, the J gene TRBJ1-5; D gene ambiguous. The CDR3 loop spans 17 amino acids. The V end lost 1 base, the J end lost 4 bases, and 17 bases lay between the germline ends. CDR1 is MDHEN and CDR2 is SYDVKM in the germline V gene. CDR3 DNA: TGTGCCAGCAGTTTATTTTGGTACGCCGGGGAAAATCAGCCCCAGCATTTT. As protein: CASSLFWYAGENQPQHF. Looking up the rest from reference TRBV28 and TRBJ1-5 gives the full variable domain: DVKVTQSSRYLVKRTGEKVFLECVQDMDHENMFWYRQDPGLGLRLIYFSYDVKMKEKGDIPEGYSVSREKKERFSLILESASTNQTSMYLCASSLFWYAGENQPQHFGDGTRLSIL.

This clone occurred a few times. The chain links TRBV4-2 to TRBJ1-6, with 9 positions matching TRBD1. The CDR3 loop spans 13 amino acids. The J segment lost 13 bases and the V segment lost 3 bases, leaving 4 bases of the junction unmatched. From germline, CDR1 is LGHNA and CDR2 YNFKEQ. CDR3: CASSQRTGDPLHF. As DNA, the CDR3 is TGTGCCAGCAGCCAGCGGACAGGGGACCCCCTCCACTTT.

The chain joins TRBV18 to TRBJ2-1; TRBD1 agrees at 7 bases. V was pared by 1 base and J by 0 bases, with 3 bases of the junction left unmatched. CDR3 length: 16 amino acids. Germline V gene lookup returns CDR1 KGHSH and CDR2 LQKENI. The CDR3 DNA reads TGTGCCAGCTCACCACTTACAGGGGACTCCTACAATGAGCAGTTCTTC. It translates to CASSPLTGDSYNEQFF.